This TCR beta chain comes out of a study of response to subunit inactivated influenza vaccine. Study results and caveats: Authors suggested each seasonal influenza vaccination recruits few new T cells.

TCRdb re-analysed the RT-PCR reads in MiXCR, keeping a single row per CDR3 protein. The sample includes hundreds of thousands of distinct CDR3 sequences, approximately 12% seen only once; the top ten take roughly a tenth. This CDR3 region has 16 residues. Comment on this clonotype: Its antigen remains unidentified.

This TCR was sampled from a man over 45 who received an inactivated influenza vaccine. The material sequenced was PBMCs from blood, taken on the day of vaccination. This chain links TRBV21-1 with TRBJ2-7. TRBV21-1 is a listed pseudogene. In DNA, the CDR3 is TGTGCCAGCAGCAAAGCGGCTTCAGGGCGCTCCTACGAGCAGTACTTC. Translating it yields CASSKAASGRSYEQYF.